This is a list of T cell receptor beta chains from one sample in a study of shared clonotypes between healthy human individuals. Profiling relied on immunoSEQ multiplex PCR, and the TCRdb table lists in-frame clones only, not all of them. The sample lists about 2.1 million clones, about 93% occurring once. The material sequenced was naive CD8+ T cells from PBMCs. The origin of the receptors is a man aged 18 to 30 in good health. Some clones in this sample may be carry-over from other donors' samples. CDR3s include the opening cysteine and the closing phenylalanine or tryptophan. The order of the fields is clone size, V gene, D gene, J gene, CDR3 DNA, CDR3 protein. D genes are given only for firm matches. A row's size may be missing; if present it is once, few, many or a size class.

>-|TRBV15|-|TRBJ2-1
TGTGCCACCAGCAGAGTTTTGAGCGGACGCTACAATGAGCAGTTCTTC
CATSRVLSGRYNEQFF
>-|TRBV5-4|-|TRBJ1-2
TGTGCCAGCAGCTTAGGGGAGACTTACGGTAACTATGGCTACACCTTC
CASSLGETYGNYGYTF
>-|TRBV7-2|-|TRBJ2-1
TGTGCCAGCAGCTTTCTCTACAATGAGCAGTTCTTC
CASSFLYNEQFF
>-|TRBV5-6|TRBD2|TRBJ2-1
TGTGCCAGCAGCTTGGCCATGATAGCGGGAGGGCCGGGTAATGAGCAGTTCTTC
CASSLAMIAGGPGNEQFF
>-|TRBV19|-|TRBJ2-7
TGTGCAGAATGCTCCCATCGGAGAACTAATCGCTACGAGCAGTACTTC
CAECSHRRTNRYEQYF
>-|TRBV11-2|-|TRBJ2-5
TGTGCCAGCAGCGAAGGGGCCAAGACCCAGTACTTC
CASSEGAKTQYF
>few|TRBV29-1|-|TRBJ1-1
TGCAGCGTTCTTTGGAACACTGAAGCTTTCTTT
CSVLWNTEAFF
>once|TRBV10-3|-|TRBJ2-2
TGTGCCATCAGTGAACTTCCGCTTGAGGAGCTGTTTTTT
CAISELPLEELFF
>-|TRBV27|TRBD1|TRBJ2-1
TGTGCCAGCAGTTTATCGATAATCCTGGGACAGGGTTTCAATGAGCAGTTCTTC
CASSLSIILGQGFNEQFF
>-|TRBV2|TRBD1|TRBJ2-7
TGTGCCAGCAGGGGACAGAGCTCCTACGAGCAGTACTTC
CASRGQSSYEQYF
>few|TRBV25-1|-|TRBJ1-1
TGTGCCAGCAGTGAGGGGGCCCGACGAGCTTTCTTT
CASSEGARRAFF
>-|TRBV6-5|TRBD1|TRBJ1-5
TGTGCCAGCAGATTCCGGACAGGGTATCAGCCCCAGCATTTT
CASRFRTGYQPQHF
>-|TRBV7-9|TRBD2|TRBJ2-7
TGTGCCAGCAGCCGCCCGGCGGGAGGATCCTACGAGCAGTACTTC
CASSRPAGGSYEQYF
>-|TRBV28|-|TRBJ2-5
TGTGCCAGCAGTTTCCTCTATAGCCAAGAGACCCAGTACTTC
CASSFLYSQETQYF
>once|TRBV19|TRBD2|TRBJ2-1
TGTGCCACCCGGGGGCTAGCGGGAGTTGGTGAGCAGTTCTTC
CATRGLAGVGEQFF
>once|TRBV15|-|TRBJ1-5
TGTGCCACCAGCAGAGCGGTAGGGGTTAATCAGCCCCAGCATTTT
CATSRAVGVNQPQHF
>-|TRBV14|TRBD1|TRBJ1-2
TGTGCCAGCAGCCCTAGCCGGACAGGTGCCTATGGCTACACCTTC
CASSPSRTGAYGYTF
>-|TRBV7-2|-|TRBJ2-4
TGTGCCAGCAGCTCCCCGGGGTTTCTAGCCAAAAACATTCAGTACTTC
CASSSPGFLAKNIQYF
>-|TRBV28|TRBD2|TRBJ2-7
TGTGCCAGCAGTCAGACGGGACTAACCTACGAGCAGTACTTC
CASSQTGLTYEQYF
>-|TRBV27|-|TRBJ2-7
TGTGCCAGCACTGGGGGCGGGGCCTACGAGCAGTACTTC
CASTGGGAYEQYF
>-|TRBV9|-|TRBJ1-1
TGTGCCAGCAGCGTAGGGGCGAGGAACACTGAAGCTTTCTTT
CASSVGARNTEAFF
>-|TRBV19|-|TRBJ1-1
TGTGCCAGTAGTATTCCCCCCTCGACACCCATGAACACTGAAGCTTTCTTT
CASSIPPSTPMNTEAFF
>-|TRBV19|TRBD1|TRBJ2-7
TGTGCCAGTAGTAACCGACAGGGGGCCTACGAGCAGTACTTC
CASSNRQGAYEQYF
>-|TRBV9|-|TRBJ1-1
TGTGCCAGCAGCGTGATCACGAACACTGAAGCTTTCTTT
CASSVITNTEAFF
>once|TRBV28|-|TRBJ1-5
TGTGCCAGCAGTTTAGCCAGAGCCGATCAGCCCCAGCATTTT
CASSLARADQPQHF
>-|TRBV7-9|TRBD1|TRBJ1-2
TGTGCCAGCAGCTACGCGGGACAGCGAGAGGAGGGCTACACCTTC
CASSYAGQREEGYTF
>-|TRBV14|TRBD1|TRBJ2-7
TGTGCCAGCAGACCTCGGACAGGTTACGAGCAGTACTTC
CASRPRTGYEQYF
>-|TRBV6-1|-|TRBJ2-1
TGTGCCAGCAGTGTTGCGGGAACCTACAATGAGCAGTTCTTC
CASSVAGTYNEQFF
>once|TRBV11-3|-|TRBJ2-7
TGTGCCAGCAGCCATGACAACTACGAGCAGTACTTC
CASSHDNYEQYF
>-|TRBV21-1|-|TRBJ2-7
TGTGCCAGCGACAGCAAAGTACGGACTAAGGGGTACGAGCAGTACTTC
CASDSKVRTKGYEQYF
>-|TRBV10-2|TRBD2|TRBJ2-3
TGCGCCAGCAGTGCAGCGGGAGGGCTCATTAGCACAGATACGCAGTATTTT
CASSAAGGLISTDTQYF
>-|TRBV7-2|-|TRBJ1-1
TGTGCCAGCAGCCCCTTCCAAGCAAACACTGAAGCTTTCTTT
CASSPFQANTEAFF
>-|TRBV7-9|-|TRBJ2-3
TGTGCCAGCAGCTCCGAGGCTTCTAGCACAGATACGCAGTATTTT
CASSSEASSTDTQYF
>-|TRBV7-6|TRBD1|TRBJ1-2
TGTGCCAGCAGCTCCCTCTTAGAGGGGGCTGACTATGGCTACACCTTC
CASSSLLEGADYGYTF
>-|TRBV4-2|-|TRBJ1-2
TGTGCCAGCAGCCAACCCTCCGGCGCGGGTAATGGCTACACCTTC
CASSQPSGAGNGYTF
>-|TRBV5-6|-|TRBJ2-7
TGTGCCAGCAGCTTCGTCGGTCGCGAGCAGTACTTC
CASSFVGREQYF
>-|TRBV6-5|-|TRBJ2-1
TGTGCCAGCAGCAAAAGGAGGAGCGAGGGCGAGCAGTTCTTC
CASSKRRSEGEQFF
>few|TRBV29-1|TRBD1|TRBJ1-1
TGCAGCGTCCCAGCAGGGGGCACTGAAGCTTTCTTT
CSVPAGGTEAFF
>once|TRBV28|-|TRBJ2-7
TGTGCCAGCAGCTCCCCTGGATTTGGGGGTGGGGGCGAGCAGTACTTC
CASSSPGFGGGGEQYF
>-|TRBV2|-|TRBJ2-3
TGTGCCAGCAGTGATGCGGGGGCGGTCACAGATACGCAGTATTTT
CASSDAGAVTDTQYF
>-|TRBV19|TRBD2|TRBJ2-2
TGTGCCAGTAACTCGGGGGAGGGCCGTGACACCGGGGAGCTGTTTTTT
CASNSGEGRDTGELFF
>-|TRBV6-1|-|TRBJ1-2
TGTGCCAGCAGTGACTTGAAAGGGGCCTACATATCCCTCTATGGCTACACCTTC
CASSDLKGAYISLYGYTF
>-|TRBV12-5|-|TRBJ2-3
TGTGCTAGTGGTTTGGAAGGGACACCCAAGAGCACAGATACGCAGTATTTT
CASGLEGTPKSTDTQYF
>once|TRBV2|TRBD2|TRBJ2-7
TGTGCCAGCAGTGAGGGACTAGCGGTTACCTACGAGCAGTACTTC
CASSEGLAVTYEQYF
>-|TRBV7-8|-|TRBJ2-3
TGTGCCAGCAGCTCAGGGACCACAGATACGCAGTATTTT
CASSSGTTDTQYF
>-|TRBV18|TRBD2|TRBJ2-5
TGTGCCAGCTCACCACCTAAGCTAGCGGGAATAAAAGAGACCCAGTACTTC
CASSPPKLAGIKETQYF
>-|TRBV27|-|TRBJ2-7
TGTGCCAGCACCACCGCTGGGGGTGGACACGAGCAGTACTTC
CASTTAGGGHEQYF
>-|TRBV9|-|TRBJ2-3
TGTGCCAGCAGCGTCCGGCAGGGTCCAGATACGCAGTATTTT
CASSVRQGPDTQYF
>once|TRBV7-9|-|TRBJ2-3
TGTGCCAGCAGCTTAGGTGACAGAACGCAGTATTTT
CASSLGDRTQYF
>-|TRBV10-2|TRBD1|TRBJ2-7
TGCGCCAGCCGACAGGGGGCGGGAGCGTCCTACGAGCAGTACTTC
CASRQGAGASYEQYF
>-|TRBV28|-|TRBJ2-7
TGTGGGGTGGGTCAATCCCCCTACGAGCAGTACTTC
CGVGQSPYEQYF
>-|TRBV2|-|TRBJ1-4
TGTGCCAGCTTGCCTCGGGGGCGCGATGTAACTAATGAAAAACTGTTTTTT
CASLPRGRDVTNEKLFF
>once|TRBV7-2|-|TRBJ1-2
TGTGCCAGCAGCTCCGACCGGGATCGGACCCGCTACACCTTC
CASSSDRDRTRYTF
>-|TRBV2|TRBD1|TRBJ2-5
TGTGCCAGCATAGGACAGGGGAACCAAGAGACCCAGTACTTC
CASIGQGNQETQYF